This passage covers 31 T cell receptor beta chains from one sample sequenced in a study of T-cell memory formation after mild COVID-19. Each CDR3 protein is one row after TCRdb ran MiXCR on the 5' RACE reads. This table has roughly 250,000 distinct CDR3 sequences, around 17% appearing once. The sequenced material came from PBMCs or a T cell subset sorted from them (not recorded which). The receptors here all came from a man younger than 35 who had mild COVID-19 (a few samples of this study predate the infection). Cell type and time point are not known.

The chain couples TRBV9 to TRBJ2-7, with D unclear. Trimming stripped 0 bases from V and 2 bases from J, with 9 bases between. Germline V gives CDR1 SGDLS, CDR2 YYNGEE. The CDR3 sequence is 14 residues long. In DNA form, the CDR3 reads TGTGCCAGCAGCGTAGGTACAGCCACCTACGAGCAGTACTTC. It specifies CASSVGTATYEQYF.

CDR3 amino acids: CASSLIAQGVQETQYF. The CDR3 DNA is TGTGCCAGCAGTTTAATAGCCCAGGGGGTACAAGAGACCCAGTACTTC. The V call is TRBV28, the J call TRBJ2-5; 7 bases line up with TRBD1. The CDR3 has 16 amino acids. Losses at the gene ends were 2 bases for V and 2 bases for J; bases not matched to a gene: 8. Germline CDR1 is MDHEN and CDR2 is SYDVKM.

CDR3 residues: CASSRYSTGPGDEQYF. In DNA form, the CDR3 reads TGTGCCAGCAGTCGATACTCCACTGGTCCCGGCGACGAGCAGTACTTC. The chain carries TRBV6-5 and TRBJ2-7, with D hard to call. Germline CDR1 MNHEY, CDR2 SVGAGI. The V and J ends lost 5 bases and 5 bases respectively, with 22 bases between them. This CDR3 has 16 amino acids.

The chain employs TRBV15 and TRBJ2-2; D is possibly TRBD1 (6 bases). V lost 4 bases and J 6 bases, leaving 12 bases between the germline ends. The CDR3 has 14 amino acids. Germline lookup yields CDR1 LNHNV and CDR2 YYDKDF (reference sequence). CDR3 amino acids: CATSMDRTPGELFF. For the CDR3, the DNA is TGTGCCACCAGCATGGACAGAACACCCGGGGAGCTGTTTTTT.

Only a few counts were recorded for this clonotype. The V gene is TRBV5-6, the J gene TRBJ2-1, with D possibly TRBD2 on 6 matching bases. Trimming removed 10 bases at V and 9 bases at J, with 14 bases between. Germline V gene sequence: CDR1 SGHDT, CDR2 YYEEEE. This CDR3 contains 11 residues. CDR3 coding DNA: TGTGCCGTCGGAGGGGCCCGTGAGCAGTTCTTC. It encodes CAVGGAREQFF.

This clonotype turned up a few times. This chain connects TRBV5-1 to TRBJ2-2; D remains unclear. The CDR3 has 15 residues. The germline gives CDR1 SGHRS, CDR2 YFSETQ. V lost 0 bases and J lost 7, with 13 bases in between. This chain's CDR3 is CASSLEHFGVGELFF. CDR3 DNA: TGCGCCAGCAGCTTGGAGCACTTTGGGGTCGGGGAGCTGTTTTTT.

This clonotype was counted only a few times. V usage is TRBV5-1 and J usage is TRBJ1-1; the D gene is possibly TRBD1 (5 bases). The V end was cut by 4 bases, the J end by 0 bases, with 22 bases between. The CDR3 loop spans 18 amino acids. Germline CDR1 SGHRS, CDR2 YFSETQ. The CDR3, as DNA: TGCGCCAGCAGCCCCGGGGCAGGGCCTACCTACTTGAACACTGAAGCTTTCTTT. This translates into CASSPGAGPTYLNTEAFF.

The CDR3 is CASSLIGGPYEQYF. The CDR3 DNA reads TGTGCCAGCAGCCTGATCGGGGGACCCTACGAGCAGTACTTC. The chain uses TRBV5-5 and TRBJ2-7, with D possibly matching TRBD2 (6 bases). This CDR3 comprises 14 residues. Trimming stripped 4 bases from V and 2 bases from J, with 13 bases between. Per the germline V gene, CDR1 is SGHKS and CDR2 is YYEKEE (reference sequence).

The chain has TRBV11-2 and TRBJ2-1; weak D call: TRBD1 (5 bases). V shed 2 bases and J shed 3 bases, with 17 bases lying between them. Germline CDR1 SGHAT, CDR2 FQNNGV. This CDR3 is 17 amino acids long. The CDR3 protein is CASSLTAVGAIYNEQFF. For the CDR3, the DNA is TGTGCCAGCAGCTTAACAGCAGTTGGGGCGATCTACAATGAGCAGTTCTTC.

This sequence joins TRBV5-1 and TRBJ2-1, with TRBD2 as a possible D gene (6 bases). Germline V lookup: CDR1 SGHRS, CDR2 YFSETQ. Trimming stripped 0 bases from V and 9 bases from J, with 13 bases between. This CDR3 is built from 14 residues. The CDR3 protein is CASSLAAGLGEQFF. The CDR3 nucleotides are TGCGCCAGCAGCTTGGCGGCGGGATTGGGTGAGCAGTTCTTC.

The chain employs TRBV4-2 and TRBJ1-1, with TRBD1 matching over 9 bases. Germline loops: CDR1 LGHNA, CDR2 YNFKEQ. CDR3 length: 16 amino acids. Trimming took 4 bases from V and 1 from J; bases not matched to a gene: 7. CDR3: CASSRGTGWENTEAFF. CDR3 nucleotides: TGTGCCAGCAGCCGCGGGACAGGGTGGGAGAACACTGAAGCTTTCTTT.

This chain joins TRBV30 and TRBJ1-2, with TRBD1 as a possible D gene (6 bases). Trimming pared 3 bases from V and 8 bases from J, leaving 22 bases between. Germline V gene lookup returns CDR1 GTSNPN and CDR2 SVGIG (reference sequence). This CDR3 region has 15 residues. CDR3 DNA: TGTGCCTGGAGCCGGGCGTCGGCAGGGGCTTTGGGCTACACCTTC. Translating it yields CAWSRASAGALGYTF.

There are a few counts of this clonotype. The chain carries TRBV20-1 and TRBJ2-3; 9 nucleotides line up with TRBD1. The CDR3 is 15 residues long. Germline assignment: CDR1 DFQATT and CDR2 SNEGSKA (reference sequence). J gave up 0 bases and V 5 bases, and 6 bases lay outside the gene matches. CDR3 nucleotides: TGCAGTGCTGGCAGACAGGGGGGGAGCACAGATACGCAGTATTTT. Translation: CSAGRQGGSTDTQYF.

This clonotype has just a few counts. The chain has TRBV19 and TRBJ1-5; 12 nucleotides line up with TRBD1. This CDR3 comprises 14 residues. V gave up 6 bases and J gave up 6 bases; unmatched junction bases: 3. Germline CDR1 LNHDA, CDR2 SQIVND (reference sequence). CDR3 residues: CASSGTGGLQPQHF. The CDR3, as DNA: TGTGCCAGTAGCGGGACAGGGGGCCTTCAGCCCCAGCATTTT.

At least ten counts were recorded for this clonotype. The rearrangement joins TRBV5-1 to TRBJ2-5; D unclear. The germline V and J ends were trimmed by 2 bases and 2 bases, with 7 bases remaining between them. The CDR3 has 13 amino acids. The germline V gene encodes CDR1 SGHRS and CDR2 YFSETQ. The CDR3 loop reads CASSFSRQETQYF. In DNA, the CDR3 is TGCGCCAGCAGCTTCTCCAGGCAAGAGACCCAGTACTTC.

The chain uses TRBV2 and TRBJ2-1; 10 positions agree with TRBD2. The CDR3 contains 14 residues. Losses at the gene ends were 8 bases for V and 7 bases for J; bases not matched to a gene: 8. Germline V gives CDR1 SNHLY, CDR2 FYNNEI. Written as DNA, the CDR3 is TGTGCCAGCGAGAGCGGGGGGGCCACTAATGAGCAGTTCTTC. Translated, it gives CASESGGATNEQFF.

This sequence joins TRBV20-1 and TRBJ1-5; D is possibly TRBD1 (5 bases). This CDR3 is built from 16 residues. Germline loops: CDR1 DFQATT, CDR2 SNEGSKA (reference sequence). Trimming stripped 1 base from V and 4 bases from J, with 17 bases between. CDR3 in amino acids: CSARARGELGNQPQHF. As DNA, the CDR3 is TGCAGTGCTAGAGCGAGGGGCGAATTAGGGAATCAGCCCCAGCATTTT.

This clonotype was counted only a few times. V and J are TRBV6-6 and TRBJ1-1; D perhaps matches TRBD1 (5 bases). Germline CDR1 reads MNHNY; CDR2 reads SVGAGI (reference sequence). The CDR3 has 11 amino acids. The V and J ends lost 8 bases and 1 base respectively, with 5 bases between them. CDR3 residues: CASGTNTEAFF. CDR3 in DNA: TGTGCCAGCGGGACGAACACTGAAGCTTTCTTT.

This chain uses TRBV30 with TRBJ2-3, with D perhaps TRBD1 or TRBD2 (6 bases each). Germline V gives CDR1 GTSNPN, CDR2 SVGIG (reference sequence). V lost 5 bases to trimming and J lost 4 bases, with 10 bases between them. The CDR3 is 12 amino acids. DNA for the CDR3: TGTGCCTGGGAGGGGGGCTCAGATACGCAGTATTTT. It is translated as CAWEGGSDTQYF. Together with reference TRBV30 and TRBJ2-3, the CDR3 gives the full variable domain: SQTIHQWPATLVQPVGSPLSLECTVEGTSNPNLYWYRQAAGRGLQLLFYSVGIGQISSEVPQNLSASRPQDRQFILSSKKLLLSDSGFYLCAWEGGSDTQYFGPGTRLTVL.

Only a few counts were recorded for this clonotype. CDR3 coding DNA: TGTGCCAGCAGTCGGACCGGGGAGCTGTTTTTT. It translates to CASSRTGELFF. The chain combines TRBV4-2 with TRBJ2-2, with no clear D. The CDR3 loop spans 11 amino acids. Per the germline V gene, CDR1 is LGHNA and CDR2 is YNFKEQ. V was clipped by 6 bases and J by 5 bases, with 4 bases between them.

The chain employs TRBV6-5 and TRBJ2-1; 12 bases are shared with TRBD1. V lost 2 bases, J lost 12 bases, and 14 bases stayed unmatched. The CDR3 length is 17 residues. From germline, CDR1 is MNHEY and CDR2 SVGAGI. Written as DNA, the CDR3 is TGTGCCAGCAGTTACCGCCCAACCGGGACAGGGGGCGGTGGGCAGTTCTTC. Its protein is CASSYRPTGTGGGGQFF.

This clonotype was seen only a few times. This chain uses TRBV5-1 with TRBJ2-6, with D perhaps TRBD1 (5 bases). Germline CDR1 and CDR2: SGHRS and YFSETQ. This CDR3 is built from 17 residues. Between the trimmed V and J ends, which lost 3 bases and 3 bases, there was a span of 16 bases. Here the CDR3 DNA reads TGCGCCAGCAGCTGGGGTGACAGCGCAGGTGGGGCCAACGTCCTGACTTTC. Its translation: CASSWGDSAGGANVLTF.

This clonotype was picked up many times. The rearrangement links TRBV7-9 to TRBJ2-5; 9 bases match TRBD1. This CDR3 has 14 residues. With V trimmed by 5 bases and J by 1 base, 2 bases remained unmatched. From germline, CDR1 is SEHNR and CDR2 FQNEAQ (reference sequence). The chain's CDR3 is CASSRGQGQETQYF. The CDR3 DNA reads as TGTGCCAGCAGCCGGGGACAGGGCCAAGAGACCCAGTACTTC. The full variable domain, its missing parts supplied by reference TRBV7-9 and TRBJ2-5, is DTGVSQNPRHKITKRGQNVTFRCDPISEHNRLYWYRQTLGQGPEFLTYFQNEAQLEKSRLLSDRFSAERPKGSFSTLEIQRTEQGDSAMYLCASSRGQGQETQYFGPGTRLLVL.

The chain has TRBV11-2 and TRBJ2-3; D gene uncertain. V lost 0 bases and J 0 bases, leaving 22 bases between the germline ends. Germline lookup yields CDR1 SGHAT and CDR2 FQNNGV. The CDR3 is 20 residues long. The CDR3 DNA reads TGTGCCAGCAGCTTAGATTCCGGCAGGACCAATCTGTTTAGCACAGATACGCAGTATTTT. Translating it yields CASSLDSGRTNLFSTDTQYF.

This clonotype was seen more than once but under ten times. The V and J genes are TRBV10-3 and TRBJ2-5; 8 bases agree with TRBD1. CDR3 size: 16 residues. V dropped 2 bases and J dropped 5; count of bases not matched to a gene: 10. Germline V gene sequence: CDR1 ENHRY, CDR2 SYGVKD. The CDR3 DNA follows: TGTGCCATCAGTGAGCAGGGGGCAGGGGGACGGGAGACCCAGTACTTC. Residues: CAISEQGAGGRETQYF.

The V and J genes are TRBV6-5 and TRBJ2-7; 9 positions agree with TRBD1. The V gene end was trimmed by 5 bases and the J gene end by 3 bases; junction bases not matched to a gene: 11. The CDR3 spans 16 residues. The germline V gene has CDR1 MNHEY and CDR2 SVGAGI. DNA of the CDR3: TGTGCCAGCAGTCTCCAGGGACAGGGCAAAGTCTACGAGCAGTACGTC. Translation gives CASSLQGQGKVYEQYV.

This clonotype was found a few times. The rearrangement uses TRBV3-1 and TRBJ2-5, with TRBD2 as a possible D gene (5 bases). The CDR3 is made up of 15 amino acids. In germline, CDR1 is LGHDT, CDR2 YNNKEL (reference sequence). The germline V and J ends were trimmed by 0 bases and 4 bases, with 12 bases remaining between them. The DNA for the CDR3 is TGTGCCAGCAGCCAAGACCCGGGGTTGCGAGAGACCCAGTACTTC. This codes for CASSQDPGLRETQYF.

This clonotype has at least ten counts. This sequence joins TRBV10-3 and TRBJ2-7, with D perhaps matching TRBD2 (6 bases). This CDR3 is 14 amino acids long. The V end was cut by 2 bases, the J end by 7 bases, with 15 bases between. The germline CDR1 and CDR2 sequences are ENHRY and SYGVKD. CDR3: CAISELQGGKEQYF. CDR3 nucleotide sequence: TGTGCCATCAGTGAGCTTCAGGGAGGCAAGGAGCAGTACTTC.

V and J are TRBV7-6 and TRBJ1-2; D is unclear. Trimming took off 5 bases at V and 8 bases at J, with 18 bases between the two ends. Germline CDR1 is SGHVS and CDR2 is FNYEAQ. This CDR3 spans 14 amino acids. The CDR3 sequence is CASSPTPSEEGYTF. DNA of the CDR3: TGTGCCAGCAGCCCCACCCCGAGCGAAGAGGGCTACACCTTC.

The V call is TRBV20-1, the J call TRBJ1-2; the D is unclear. Deletions cut 7 bases from V and 3 bases from J, with 9 bases between. Germline CDR1 and CDR2: DFQATT and SNEGSKA (reference sequence). This CDR3 has 11 residues. Here the CDR3 DNA reads TGCAGTGTCGCGCTCGACTATGGCTACACCTTC. This sequence encodes CSVALDYGYTF.

This clonotype was counted at least ten times. The V call is TRBV12-3 or TRBV12-4, the J call TRBJ1-3, with D perhaps TRBD1 (6 bases). V dropped 0 bases and J dropped 1 base, with 16 bases sitting between them. There are 18 residues in the CDR3. Here the CDR3 reads CASSLAPGGAVSGNTIYF. The CDR3 DNA sequence: TGTGCCAGCAGTTTAGCGCCTGGGGGCGCGGTTTCTGGAAACACCATATATTTT.